These 16 T cell receptor beta chains share one sample of origin, sequenced in a study of naive and memory T cell subsets. The beta constant-region primer was an equimolar mix of two oligonucleotides covering TRBC1 and TRBC2. Ligated cDNA was amplified by four rounds of PCR with nested alpha and beta constant-region primers and SP2. TCRdb reanalysed the UMI-ligation and nested PCR reads using MiXCR and keeps one entry per CDR3 protein. The sample records 30,000 to 40,000 distinct CDR3 sequences, roughly 20% being singletons. The sequenced sample consisted of effector memory CD4+ T cells from blood. The subset denotes: effector memory, CD45RA- CD27-. The receptor source for this set is a human donor in good health.

The rearrangement uses TRBV11-2 and TRBJ2-3, with D unclear. Trimming pared 2 bases from V and 1 base from J, leaving 10 bases between. In germline, CDR1 is SGHAT, CDR2 FQNNGV. This CDR3 comprises 15 residues. The CDR3 loop reads CASSLIPSGTDTQYF. CDR3 coding DNA: TGTGCCAGCAGCTTAATCCCCAGCGGCACAGATACGCAGTATTTT.

A few counts support this clonotype. J is TRBJ1-4 and V is TRBV7-6, with TRBD1 matching 7 bases. Unmatched junction bases numbered 10, after V lost 6 bases and J lost 6 bases. CDR3 size: 15 residues. Germline V gene data show CDR1 as SGHVS and CDR2 as FNYEAQ. CDR3 in amino acids: CASSRQGRSDEKLFF. The CDR3 DNA follows: TGTGCCAGCAGTCGACAGGGAAGAAGTGATGAAAAACTGTTTTTT. The full variable domain, its missing parts supplied by reference TRBV7-6 and TRBJ1-4, is GAGVSQSPRYKVTKRGQDVALRCDPISGHVSLYWYRQALGQGPEFLTYFNYEAQQDKSGLPNDRFSAERPEGSISTLTIQRTEQRDSAMYRCASSRQGRSDEKLFFGSGTQLSVL.

In this sample, this clonotype turned up many times. CDR3 nucleotide sequence: TGTGCCAGCAGCCGAACCTACAATGAGCAGTTCTTC. Translation gives CASSRTYNEQFF. This chain connects TRBV11-2 to TRBJ2-1; D call uncertain. V dropped 5 bases and J dropped 2 bases, with 4 bases sitting between them. CDR1 and CDR2 from the germline V gene are SGHAT and FQNNGV. CDR3 length: 12 amino acids.

The V call is TRBV11-1, the J call TRBJ2-1; 7 bases are a match to TRBD1. The CDR3 is 16 amino acids. Germline V gene lookup returns CDR1 SGHAT and CDR2 FQDESV (reference sequence). Trimming took 5 bases from V and 4 from J; bases not matched to a gene: 11. CDR3 in amino acids: CASSERQGLSYNEQFF. The DNA of the CDR3 is TGTGCCAGCAGCGAGAGACAGGGCCTCTCGTACAATGAGCAGTTCTTC.

The chain has TRBV27 and TRBJ1-1, with D unclear. Germline V gene data show CDR1 as MNHEY and CDR2 as SMNVEV (reference sequence). Trimming took off 3 bases at V and 1 base at J, with 21 bases between the two ends. There are 18 residues in the CDR3. This CDR3 reads CASSFSPGRVLGNTEAFF. The DNA for the CDR3 is TGTGCCAGCAGTTTCTCCCCGGGGAGGGTATTGGGGAACACTGAAGCTTTCTTT.

The V call is TRBV11-2, the J call TRBJ2-7; tentatively, D is TRBD2 (5 bases). This CDR3 has 14 residues. With 1 base removed from V and 6 bases from J, the gap between germline ends came to 13 bases. Germline assignment: CDR1 SGHAT and CDR2 FQNNGV. The CDR3 nucleotides read TGTGCCAGCAGCTTAGTAGCTTATCGGGGCGAGCAGTACTTC. Its translation: CASSLVAYRGEQYF.

This clonotype was seen more than once but under ten times. The chain uses TRBV12-3 or TRBV12-4 and TRBJ2-5; D may be TRBD2 (5 bases). The CDR3 extends over 17 amino acids. Trimming took 5 bases from V and 1 from J, leaving 20 bases between them. CDR3 coding DNA: TGTGCCAGCAGTATCAGGAGGTTACTAGATTCCCAAGAGACCCAGTACTTC. Translation gives CASSIRRLLDSQETQYF.

V gene TRBV6-5 combines with J gene TRBJ1-1; TRBD1 is a possible D gene (5 bases). Trimming removed 2 bases at V and 8 bases at J, with 9 bases between. This CDR3 region has 12 residues. Germline loops: CDR1 MNHEY, CDR2 SVGAGI. CDR3 bases: TGTGCCAGCAGTTACAGTCAGGGCGAAGCTTTCTTT. This codes for CASSYSQGEAFF.

This clonotype was counted only a few times. The V call is TRBV5-1, the J call TRBJ2-7, with TRBD2 identical over 7 bases. V lost 0 bases, J lost 3 bases, and 6 bases stayed unmatched. The germline V gene encodes CDR1 SGHRS and CDR2 YFSETQ. This CDR3 comprises 15 residues. The CDR3 spells CASSLVPGGIYEQYF. DNA for the CDR3: TGCGCCAGCAGCTTGGTTCCGGGGGGTATCTACGAGCAGTACTTC.

Many counts were recorded for this clonotype. The V and J genes are TRBV28 and TRBJ2-7; D is ambiguous. Trimming took 8 bases from V and 12 from J, leaving 17 bases between them. Germline-derived CDR1 and CDR2 are MDHEN and SYDVKM. There are 11 residues in the CDR3. CDR3 nucleotide sequence: TGTGCCAGCGTAACGGCCCAGCAGATGTACTTC. Amino acid sequence: CASVTAQQMYF. Looking up the rest from reference TRBV28 and TRBJ2-7 gives the full variable domain: DVKVTQSSRYLVKRTGEKVFLECVQDMDHENMFWYRQDPGLGLRLIYFSYDVKMKEKGDIPEGYSVSREKKERFSLILESASTNQTSMYLCASVTAQQMYFGPGTRLTVT.

This clonotype came up many times. This chain connects TRBV18 to TRBJ1-2; TRBD1 aligns across 7 bases. Germline V gene sequence: CDR1 KGHSH, CDR2 LQKENI. V lost 6 bases and J lost 4; bases outside the gene matches: 5. This CDR3 has 13 amino acids. This chain's CDR3 is CASSAGQLYGYTF. The CDR3 coding sequence is TGTGCCAGCTCCGCGGGACAGCTCTATGGCTACACCTTC.

Here the CDR3 reads CASSRPQNYGYTF. The CDR3 DNA is TGTGCCAGCAGCCGCCCCCAGAACTATGGCTACACCTTC. The chain couples TRBV28 to TRBJ1-2; unclear D gene. Trimming removed 6 bases at V and 2 bases at J, with 10 bases between. Germline CDR1 reads MDHEN; CDR2 reads SYDVKM. The CDR3 consists of 13 residues.

V is TRBV5-1 and J is TRBJ2-7; 10 nucleotides match TRBD2. CDR1 is SGHRS, CDR2 YFSETQ, per germline. This CDR3 has 15 amino acids. Trimming cost V 1 base and J 2 bases; bases outside gene matches: 3. The CDR3 nucleotides read TGCGCCAGCAGCTTGACTAGCGGGATAACCTACGAGCAGTACTTC. Protein sequence: CASSLTSGITYEQYF. The complete variable domain, with remaining parts taken from reference TRBV5-1 and TRBJ2-7, reads KAGVTQTPRYLIKTRGQQVTLSCSPISGHRSVSWYQQTPGQGLQFLFEYFSETQRNKGNFPGRFSGRQFSNSRSEMNVSTLELGDSALYLCASSLTSGITYEQYFGPGTRLTVT.

In this sample, this clonotype turned up many times. The rearrangement links TRBV2 to TRBJ1-1; 7 bases match TRBD1. The germline V gene has CDR1 SNHLY and CDR2 FYNNEI. This CDR3 has 15 residues. The J segment lost 1 base and the V segment lost 6 bases, leaving 8 bases of the junction unmatched. Written as DNA, the CDR3 is TGTGCCAGCAGGGACTACAGGGGTGCGAACACTGAAGCTTTCTTT. Its protein is CASRDYRGANTEAFF.

This clonotype was found a few times. This sequence joins TRBV2 and TRBJ2-7; no definite D call. Looked up from germline, CDR1 is SNHLY and CDR2 is FYNNEI. The CDR3 covers 13 residues. V was trimmed by 5 bases and J by 3 bases, leaving 11 bases between them. The CDR3 spells CASSTPFLYEQYF. The CDR3 coding sequence is TGTGCCAGCAGTACCCCCTTCCTCTACGAGCAGTACTTC.

This clonotype came up many times. The chain employs TRBV20-1 and TRBJ1-5; D not certain. With 6 bases removed from V and 3 bases from J, the gap between germline ends came to 18 bases. Germline V lookup: CDR1 DFQATT, CDR2 SNEGSKA (reference sequence). The CDR3 length is 15 residues. The CDR3 loop is CSASRPGNLNQPQHF. The CDR3 region has the DNA TGCAGTGCGAGCAGGCCAGGTAATCTCAATCAGCCCCAGCATTTT.